This TCR beta chain was sequenced in a study of cytomegalovirus exposure and HLA in healthy donors. The CDR3 is made up of 16 amino acids. Germline V gene lookup returns CDR1 SEHNR and CDR2 FQNEAQ (reference sequence). V was pared by 0 bases and J by 2 bases, with 5 bases of the junction left unmatched. PCR primers comprised 60 Vbeta and 13 Jbeta primers. Some clones are missing from TCRdb's copy, which holds only in-frame ones; the method was immunoSEQ multiplex PCR. Of about 130,000 clones in the sample, about four fifths were seen once. The source material was PBMCs. This TCR was recovered from a man aged 30 to 39 in good health. The chain links TRBV7-9 to TRBJ2-7; 9 nucleotides agree with TRBD2. CDR3 region: CASSLALAGLTYEQYF. DNA for the CDR3: TGTGCCAGCAGCTTAGCCCTAGCGGGATTAACCTACGAGCAGTACTTC.